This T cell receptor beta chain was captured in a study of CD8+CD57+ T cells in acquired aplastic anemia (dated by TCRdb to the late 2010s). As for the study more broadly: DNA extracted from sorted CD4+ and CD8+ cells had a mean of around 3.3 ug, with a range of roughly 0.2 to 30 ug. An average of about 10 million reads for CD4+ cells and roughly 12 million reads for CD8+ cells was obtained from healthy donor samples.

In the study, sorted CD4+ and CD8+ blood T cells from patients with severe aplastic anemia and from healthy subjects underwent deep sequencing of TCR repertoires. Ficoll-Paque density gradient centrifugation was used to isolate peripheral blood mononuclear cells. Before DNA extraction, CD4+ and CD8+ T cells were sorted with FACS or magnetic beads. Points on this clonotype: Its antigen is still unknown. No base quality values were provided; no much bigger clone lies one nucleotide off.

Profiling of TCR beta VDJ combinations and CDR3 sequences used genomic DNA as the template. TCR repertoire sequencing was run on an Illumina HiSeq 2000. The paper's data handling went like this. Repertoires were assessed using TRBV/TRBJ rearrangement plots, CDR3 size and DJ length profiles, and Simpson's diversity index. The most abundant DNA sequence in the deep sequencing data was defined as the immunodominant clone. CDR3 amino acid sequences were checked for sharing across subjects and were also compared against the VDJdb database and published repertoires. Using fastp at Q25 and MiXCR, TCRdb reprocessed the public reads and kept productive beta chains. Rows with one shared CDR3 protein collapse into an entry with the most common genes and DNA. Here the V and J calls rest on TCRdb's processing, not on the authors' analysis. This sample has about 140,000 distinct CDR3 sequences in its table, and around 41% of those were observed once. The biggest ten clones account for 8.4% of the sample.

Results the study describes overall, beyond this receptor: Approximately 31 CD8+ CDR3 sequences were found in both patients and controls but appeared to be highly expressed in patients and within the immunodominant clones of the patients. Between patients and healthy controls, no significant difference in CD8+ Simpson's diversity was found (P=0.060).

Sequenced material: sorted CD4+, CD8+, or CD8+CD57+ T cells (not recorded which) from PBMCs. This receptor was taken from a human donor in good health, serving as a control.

The CDR3 in this case is CAISESTRDYGEKLFF. The DNA sequence is given as TGTGCCATCAGTGAGTCGACGCGGGACTACGGGGAAAAACTGTTTTTT. The chain joins TRBV10-3 to TRBJ1-4, with a weak D call of TRBD1 (5 bases match). The cysteine opens and the phenylalanine closes a CDR3 of 16 amino acids. Only the CDR3 region is kept as DNA, spanning 48 bases read in frame from base 1. From a lookup of the germline V gene, CDR1 and CDR2 are ENHRY and SYGVKD. Trimming takes 0 bases from V and 8 bases from J, and the germline ends sit 16 bases apart.